This TCR beta chain appears in the sequencing data of a study of cytotoxic CD8 clonotypes in ibrutinib-treated CLL. Study background: Investigators collected response samples after a median about 12 months of treatment, range 6 to 36.

General study findings and limits: Age-matched healthy donor levels were exceeded by baseline clonality, which tracked circulating CD8+ T-cell counts. There were few public clonotypes, and on treatment they contracted or stayed stable.

Measured with immunoSEQ multiplex PCR; TCRdb has only the in-frame clones, and not every one. The top ten hold roughly 25% of the sample, which has 15,000 to 20,000 clones, roughly 60% seen once. In this sample, this clone turned up a few times. The antigen is not known. Source: PBMCs, taken after 12 months of ibrutinib treatment. This clonotype originated in a human donor with chronic lymphocytic leukemia.

The CDR3 sequence: CASKGLRENGELFF. CDR3 DNA sequence: TGTGCCAGCAAGGGTTTGCGGGAGAACGGGGAGCTGTTTTTT. J is TRBJ2-2 and V is TRBV2; 7 nucleotides align to TRBD2. With 7 bases clipped from V and 7 bases from J, the junction kept 9 bases outside the gene matches. CDR3 length: 14 residues. CDR1 and CDR2 (germline): SNHLY, FYNNEI.